This TCR beta chain was recovered during a study of T-cell memory formation after mild COVID-19. Broader study findings: Day 15 to 85 contracting clones showed balanced CD4/CD8; day 15 to 37 expanders favored CD4+. Contracting CD4+ clones were located mainly in CM and EM, and CD8+ clones in EMRA.

Constant-segment primers served in 5'RACE that generated TCR alpha and TCR beta cDNA libraries bearing sample barcodes and UMIs. TCRdb reprocessed the 5' RACE reads via MiXCR and lists one record per CDR3 protein. There are 340,000 or so distinct CDR3 sequences in the sample; roughly 13% occur only once, and about 22% lies in the top ten. The CDR3 loop spans 13 amino acids. Germline V gene data show CDR1 as SGHTA and CDR2 as FQGNSA. V was trimmed by 2 bases and J by 7 bases, leaving 9 bases between them. This clonotype appeared a few times. Its specificity is unknown. The sample consisted of PBMCs or a T cell subset sorted from them (not recorded which). V and J are TRBV7-2 and TRBJ1-5, with D unresolved. The TCR originated in a man between 18 and 35 years old who had mild COVID-19 (a few samples of this study predate the infection). Cell type and time point are not known. This CDR3 reads CASSLIVGQPQHF. For the CDR3, the DNA is TGTGCCAGCAGCTTAATTGTCGGCCAGCCCCAGCATTTT. Based on the CDR3 plus reference TRBV7-2 and TRBJ1-5, the full variable domain is GAGVSQSPSNKVTEKGKDVELRCDPISGHTALYWYRQSLGQGLEFLIYFQGNSAPDKSGLPSDRFSAERTGGSVSTLTIQRTQQEDSAVYLCASSLIVGQPQHFGDGTRLSIL.